Following are 8 T cell receptor beta chains from one sample sequenced in a study of blood T cell repertoires in COVID-19. Repertoires were generated with immunoSEQ multiplex PCR, while TCRdb's copy carries only in-frame clones and drops some. Found here are 250,000 to 400,000 clones, 90% of them singletons; the top ten hold 2% to 3%. The sequencing sample was made of PBMCs or T cells enriched from blood (not recorded which). The receptor source for this set is a man between 60 and 75 years old who had recovered from COVID-19.

The chain joins TRBV19 to TRBJ2-3; 9 positions agree with TRBD2. The ends lost 3 bases at V and 1 base at J; junction bases unmatched: 8. The CDR3 spans 17 residues. Germline values: CDR1 LNHDA, CDR2 SQIVND (reference sequence). The CDR3 sequence: CASSISRRLAGTDTQYF. As DNA, the CDR3 is TGTGCCAGTAGTATCTCCAGACGACTAGCGGGCACAGATACGCAGTATTTT.

A note on this clone: The same CDR3 also results from other DNA sequences found in this sample. The genes are TRBV30 and TRBJ2-7; D remains ambiguous. The CDR3 is made up of 11 amino acids. Germline assignment: CDR1 GTSNPN and CDR2 SVGIG (reference sequence). V was pared by 0 bases and J by 2 bases, with 2 bases between. DNA for the CDR3: TGTGCCTGGAGTGTCACCTACGAGCAGTACTTC. Protein: CAWSVTYEQYF.

J is TRBJ1-3 and V is TRBV29-1, with a tentative D call TRBD1 (5 bases). There are 14 residues in the CDR3. Per the germline V gene, CDR1 is SQVTM and CDR2 is ANQGSEA. Trimming shortened V by 4 bases and J by 1 base, and 11 bases separated the two germline ends. The CDR3 here is CSVVGGLSGNTIYF. The CDR3 nucleotides are TGCAGCGTTGTGGGGGGATTATCTGGAAACACCATATATTTT. Based on the CDR3 plus reference TRBV29-1 and TRBJ1-3, the full variable domain is SAVISQKPSRDICQRGTSLTIQCQVDSQVTMMFWYRQQPGQSLTLIATANQGSEATYESGFVIDKFPISRPNLTFSTLTVSNMSPEDSSIYLCSVVGGLSGNTIYFGEGSWLTVV.

This CDR3 reads CASSFAGTSGRSYNEQFF. As DNA, the CDR3 is TGCGCCAGCAGCTTCGCCGGGACTAGCGGGAGGTCCTACAATGAGCAGTTCTTC. This chain links TRBV5-1 with TRBJ2-1, with 15 bases fitting TRBD2. Germline V gene lookup returns CDR1 SGHRS and CDR2 YFSETQ. The CDR3 consists of 18 residues. V was pared by 2 bases and J by 1 base, with 4 bases of the junction left unmatched.

The chain carries TRBV4-3 and TRBJ2-2; maybe TRBD2 (6 bases). The germline V gene encodes CDR1 LGHNA and CDR2 YSLEER. The CDR3 covers 16 residues. V shed 0 bases and J shed 7 bases, with 15 bases lying between them. This CDR3 reads CASSQEGGTGLGELFF. Here the CDR3 DNA reads TGCGCCAGCAGCCAAGAAGGTGGGACTGGTCTCGGGGAGCTGTTTTTT.

This rearrangement joins TRBV6-5 to TRBJ2-5; 7 bases line up with TRBD1. The CDR3 sequence is 15 residues long. After removal of 6 bases from V and 1 base from J, the junction contained 8 bases not matched to a gene. The germline gives CDR1 MNHEY, CDR2 SVGAGI. CDR3 sequence (DNA): TGTGCCAGCAGCCGTAAAGGGGGCTTCCAAGAGACCCAGTACTTC. This codes for CASSRKGGFQETQYF.

This clone was seen only a few times. The gene calls are TRBV19 and TRBJ1-6; the match to TRBD1 covers 7 bases. CDR1 is LNHDA, CDR2 SQIVND, per germline (reference sequence). CDR3 length equals 13 residues. V lost 2 bases and J lost 8; bases outside the gene matches: 0. The CDR3 DNA is TGTGCCAGTAGTATAACAGGGGATTCACCCCTCCACTTT. This translates into CASSITGDSPLHF.

The rearrangement uses TRBV4-1 and TRBJ1-1, with 12 bases identical to TRBD1. The length of the CDR3 is 17 residues. Trimming removed 1 base from V and 3 bases from J; junction bases left unmatched: 6. Germline values: CDR1 MGHRA, CDR2 YSYEKL. The CDR3: CASSQAGGQGAYTEAFF. For the CDR3, the DNA is TGCGCCAGCAGCCAAGCCGGGGGACAGGGGGCGTACACTGAAGCTTTCTTT.